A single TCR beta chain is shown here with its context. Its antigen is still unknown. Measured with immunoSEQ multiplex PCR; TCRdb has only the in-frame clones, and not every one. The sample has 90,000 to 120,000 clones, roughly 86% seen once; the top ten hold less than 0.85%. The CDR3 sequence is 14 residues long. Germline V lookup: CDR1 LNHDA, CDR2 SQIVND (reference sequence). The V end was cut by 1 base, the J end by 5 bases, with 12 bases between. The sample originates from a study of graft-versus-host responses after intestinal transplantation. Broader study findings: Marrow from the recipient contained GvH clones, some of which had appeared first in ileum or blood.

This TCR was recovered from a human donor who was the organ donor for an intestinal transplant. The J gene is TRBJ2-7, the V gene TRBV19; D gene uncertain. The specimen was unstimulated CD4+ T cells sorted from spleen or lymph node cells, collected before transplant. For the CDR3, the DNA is TGTGCCAGTAGTATAGGGACCCACTTGGACGAGCAGTACTTC. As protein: CASSIGTHLDEQYF.